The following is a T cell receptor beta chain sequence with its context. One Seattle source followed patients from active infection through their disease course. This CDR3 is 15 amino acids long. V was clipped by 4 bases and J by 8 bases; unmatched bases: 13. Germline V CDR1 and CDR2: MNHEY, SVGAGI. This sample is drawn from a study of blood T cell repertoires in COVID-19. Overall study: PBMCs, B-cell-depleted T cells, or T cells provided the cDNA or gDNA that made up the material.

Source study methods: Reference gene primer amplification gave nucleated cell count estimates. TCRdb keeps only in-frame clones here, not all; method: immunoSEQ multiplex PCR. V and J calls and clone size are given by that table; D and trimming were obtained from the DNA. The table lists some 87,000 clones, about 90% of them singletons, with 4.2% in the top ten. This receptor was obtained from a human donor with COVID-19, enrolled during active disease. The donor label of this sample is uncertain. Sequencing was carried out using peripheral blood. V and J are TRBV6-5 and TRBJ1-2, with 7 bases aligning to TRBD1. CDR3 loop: CASSSKKGAPGGYTF. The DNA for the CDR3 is TGTGCCAGCAGTTCCAAGAAGGGGGCGCCCGGAGGCTACACCTTC.